Listed here are 32 T cell receptor beta chains from one sample, sequenced in a study of cytomegalovirus exposure and HLA in healthy donors. With 60 Vbeta and 13 Jbeta primers, the PCR was carried out. Profiled with immunoSEQ multiplex PCR; TCRdb holds only in-frame clones, not every one. The sample lists about 180,000 clones, around 78% occurring once. Sequencing input: PBMCs. These receptors came from a man between 18 and 35 years old in good health and CMV-seronegative.

The V gene is TRBV7-3, the J gene TRBJ1-1, with D unclear. V dropped 3 bases and J dropped 3 bases, with 8 bases sitting between them. The germline V gene encodes CDR1 SGHTA and CDR2 FQGTGA. This CDR3 spans 13 amino acids. The CDR3 sequence is CASSFGGDTEAFF. For the CDR3, the DNA is TGTGCCAGCAGCTTCGGCGGGGACACTGAAGCTTTCTTT.

J is TRBJ1-6 and V is TRBV19; D gene unclear. Germline V CDR1 and CDR2: LNHDA, SQIVND (reference sequence). Trimming cost V 7 bases and J 10 bases, with 11 bases left between them. The CDR3 is 12 residues long. The CDR3: CASTLAGSPLHF. DNA for the CDR3: TGTGCCAGTACCCTGGCGGGATCACCCCTCCACTTT.

Only one count was recorded for this clone. The chain has TRBV28 and TRBJ1-5; D gene unclear. Germline V gives CDR1 MDHEN, CDR2 SYDVKM. Trimming stripped 5 bases from V and 4 bases from J, with 6 bases between. The CDR3 has 12 amino acids. In DNA form, the CDR3 reads TGTGCCAGCAGTGAGCTGAATCAGCCCCAGCATTTT. As protein: CASSELNQPQHF.

The chain links TRBV13 to TRBJ1-3; D is possibly TRBD1 (5 bases). This CDR3 contains 16 residues. Germline loops: CDR1 PRHDT, CDR2 FYEKMQ (reference sequence). Trimming pared 0 bases from V and 1 base from J, leaving 10 bases between. The chain's CDR3 is CASSLGGVGSGNTIYF. CDR3 nucleotides: TGTGCCAGCAGCTTAGGAGGGGTAGGATCTGGAAACACCATATATTTT.

The V call is TRBV28, the J call TRBJ2-5; a possible D gene is TRBD1 (6 bases). This CDR3 has 14 amino acids. The V end lost 5 bases, the J end lost 6 bases, and 16 bases lay between the germline ends. The germline V gene has CDR1 MDHEN and CDR2 SYDVKM. As DNA, the CDR3 is TGTGCCAGCAGTACAGGGACATTTTTAAAGACCCAGTACTTC. Translation: CASSTGTFLKTQYF.

This sequence joins TRBV18 and TRBJ1-5; a possible D gene is TRBD1 (6 bases). V shed 2 bases and J shed 7 bases, with 18 bases lying between them. Germline-derived CDR1 and CDR2 are KGHSH and LQKENI. The CDR3 length is 16 residues. The CDR3 nucleotides are TGTGCCAGCTCACCAGGTTCGGCAGGGGTACAGCAGCCCCAGCATTTT. Translation gives CASSPGSAGVQQPQHF.

The rearrangement joins TRBV6-5 to TRBJ2-3; TRBD2 might be the D (5 bases). The CDR3 loop spans 12 amino acids. Germline CDR1 MNHEY, CDR2 SVGAGI. V lost 6 bases and J lost 6, with 10 bases in between. CDR3 amino acids: CASSLTGDTQYF. CDR3 nucleotides: TGTGCCAGCAGCCTAACGGGGGATACGCAGTATTTT.

This chain uses TRBV5-4 with TRBJ1-6; the D gene is possibly TRBD1 (6 bases). Trimming pared 0 bases from V and 6 bases from J, leaving 7 bases between. Germline V CDR1 and CDR2: SGHNT, YYREEE (reference sequence). The length of the CDR3 is 14 residues. CDR3 sequence reads: CASSLEGVNSPLHF. The CDR3 coding sequence is TGTGCCAGCAGCTTGGAGGGGGTTAATTCACCCCTCCACTTT.

V usage is TRBV27 and J usage is TRBJ1-2; 9 nucleotides match TRBD1. V shed 4 bases and J 3 bases; nucleotides not matched to a gene: 6. Per germline, CDR1 MNHEY and CDR2 SMNVEV (reference sequence). This CDR3 contains 15 residues. For the CDR3, the DNA is TGTGCCAGCAGTTCCCTCGGACAGGGGCACTATGGCTACACCTTC. Translated: CASSSLGQGHYGYTF.

The rearrangement links TRBV5-3 to TRBJ2-7, with 9 bases fitting TRBD2. TRBV5-3 is known as an ORF, though its function is uncertain. This CDR3 region has 16 residues. With V trimmed by 8 bases and J by 4 bases, 16 bases remained unmatched. CDR3 nucleotide sequence: TGTGCCAGCCAAAACCTGGGTAGCGGGAGAGGGTACGAGCAGTACTTC. Translated: CASQNLGSGRGYEQYF.

This clone was counted only a few times. The chain links TRBV4-2 to TRBJ2-7; 7 positions match TRBD2. Trimming cost V 0 bases and J 4 bases; bases outside gene matches: 12. The CDR3 length is 17 residues. Germline lookup yields CDR1 LGHNA and CDR2 YNFKEQ. The DNA of the CDR3 is TGTGCCAGCAGCCAAGATCTGGGCAGCGGGGCCCAATACGAGCAGTACTTC. Translating it yields CASSQDLGSGAQYEQYF.

The chain has TRBV25-1 and TRBJ2-1; 12 nucleotides line up with TRBD2. Germline-derived CDR1 and CDR2 are MGHDK and SYGVNS. V gave up 3 bases and J gave up 12 bases; unmatched junction bases: 12. The CDR3 is 16 amino acids. This CDR3 reads CASSDSPTSGRPRQFF. DNA of the CDR3: TGTGCCAGCAGTGATTCACCTACTAGCGGGAGGCCCCGGCAGTTCTTC. The whole variable domain, remainder taken from reference TRBV25-1 and TRBJ2-1, is EADIYQTPRYLVIGTGKKITLECSQTMGHDKMYWYQQDPGMELHLIHYSYGVNSTEKGDLSSESTVSRIRTEHFPLTLESARPSHTSQYLCASSDSPTSGRPRQFFGPGTRLTVL.

The rearrangement joins TRBV27 to TRBJ2-7; D perhaps matches TRBD2 (6 bases). The CDR3 runs 14 residues. Germline assignment: CDR1 MNHEY and CDR2 SMNVEV (reference sequence). V was cut by 6 bases and J by 6 bases, with 18 bases left in between. In DNA form, the CDR3 reads TGTGCCAGCAGCCCCTGGGTGGGAGGCGGCGAGCAGTACTTC. As protein: CASSPWVGGGEQYF.

With respect to this clone: The sample contains more than one DNA sequence encoding this CDR3. The chain recombines TRBV7-9 with TRBJ1-4, with 10 bases lining up with TRBD1. The CDR3 length is 16 residues. V lost 1 base to trimming and J lost 8 bases; unmatched junction nucleotides: 7. Per germline, CDR1 SEHNR and CDR2 FQNEAQ (reference sequence). The CDR3: CASSLVGQGLGEKLFF. The DNA for the CDR3 is TGTGCCAGCAGCTTAGTGGGACAGGGGCTTGGAGAAAAACTGTTTTTT.

This chain connects TRBV7-8 to TRBJ1-2; TRBD1 matches 9 bases. Germline V gene data show CDR1 as SGHVS and CDR2 as FQNEAQ. V was pared by 1 base and J by 8 bases, with 2 bases of the junction left unmatched. The CDR3 extends over 13 amino acids. CDR3 in DNA: TGTGCCAGCAGCTTAGGCGGGACAGGGGGCTACACCTTC. Translation: CASSLGGTGGYTF.

The genes are TRBV4-1 and TRBJ1-1; D is possibly TRBD1 (5 bases). Germline V gene data show CDR1 as MGHRA and CDR2 as YSYEKL. Trimming stripped 2 bases from V and 3 bases from J, with 13 bases between. The CDR3 spans 15 residues. In DNA, the CDR3 is TGCGCCAGCAGCCAATCCCGGGGAGGGGACACTGAAGCTTTCTTT. It codes for CASSQSRGGDTEAFF.

The CDR3 spells CASSRTGQGEAFF. For the CDR3, the DNA is TGTGCCAGCAGCCGGACAGGGCAGGGTGAAGCTTTCTTT. The gene calls are TRBV14 and TRBJ1-1; 8 bases are shared with TRBD1. Trimming at V came to 4 bases and at J to 7 bases, leaving 5 bases not matched to a gene. Looked up from germline, CDR1 is SGHDN and CDR2 is FVKESK. CDR3 length: 13 residues. Together with reference TRBV14 and TRBJ1-1, the CDR3 gives the full variable domain: EAGVTQFPSHSVIEKGQTVTLRCDPISGHDNLYWYRRVMGKEIKFLLHFVKESKQDESGMPNNRFLAERTGGTYSTLKVQPAELEDSGVYFCASSRTGQGEAFFGQGTRLTVV.

This chain joins TRBV10-1 and TRBJ2-3; tentative D call: TRBD2 (6 bases). The V end lost 5 bases, the J end lost 2 bases, and 20 bases lay between the germline ends. The V gene's germline CDR1 is WNHNN and CDR2 SYGVQD (reference sequence). The CDR3 totals 17 residues. CDR3 nucleotides: TGCGCCAGCAGTCCCATGCTGGCGGGGCAACACACAGATACGCAGTATTTT. Its translation: CASSPMLAGQHTDTQYF.

The chain joins TRBV6-5 to TRBJ2-1, with 9 positions matching TRBD2. CDR3 length: 14 residues. Trimming removed 8 bases from V and 3 bases from J; junction bases left unmatched: 5. CDR1 is MNHEY, CDR2 SVGAGI, per germline. The CDR3 coding sequence is TGTGCCAGCTGGGTTAGCGGGAGCTACAATGAGCAGTTCTTC. Its protein product is CASWVSGSYNEQFF.

The gene calls are TRBV19 and TRBJ2-7, with 11 bases aligning to TRBD1. Losses at the gene ends were 5 bases for V and 2 bases for J; bases not matched to a gene: 5. CDR1 is LNHDA and CDR2 is SQIVND in the germline V gene (reference sequence). The CDR3 has 15 amino acids. The CDR3: CASSVRTGGPYEQYF. The CDR3 coding sequence is TGTGCCAGTAGTGTACGGACAGGGGGCCCCTACGAGCAGTACTTC.

V is TRBV14 and J is TRBJ1-2, with D possibly TRBD1 on 5 matching bases. The germline V and J ends were trimmed by 5 bases and 8 bases, with 9 bases remaining between them. This CDR3 has 11 residues. Germline V gives CDR1 SGHDN, CDR2 FVKESK. The CDR3 here is CASSSGRGYTF. The CDR3 bases are TGTGCCAGCAGCTCAGGGCGAGGCTACACCTTC. Together with reference TRBV14 and TRBJ1-2, the CDR3 gives the full variable domain: EAGVTQFPSHSVIEKGQTVTLRCDPISGHDNLYWYRRVMGKEIKFLLHFVKESKQDESGMPNNRFLAERTGGTYSTLKVQPAELEDSGVYFCASSSGRGYTFGSGTRLTVV.

The chain uses TRBV25-1 and TRBJ1-1, with 12 bases lining up with TRBD1. The germline V gene has CDR1 MGHDK and CDR2 SYGVNS. The ends lost 2 bases at V and 6 bases at J; junction bases unmatched: 7. The length of the CDR3 is 16 residues. The CDR3, as DNA: TGTGCCAGCAGTGAAAACCCGGGACAGGGGGCCTCTGAAGCTTTCTTT. Residues: CASSENPGQGASEAFF.

V and J are TRBV19 and TRBJ1-5; 9 bases agree with TRBD1. J lost 6 bases, V lost 6 bases, and 6 bases had no gene match. CDR3 size: 14 residues. Germline V gives CDR1 LNHDA, CDR2 SQIVND (reference sequence). CDR3 protein: CASRLTGGGQPQHF. CDR3 sequence (DNA): TGTGCCAGTAGGCTGACAGGGGGAGGTCAGCCCCAGCATTTT.

This sequence joins TRBV6-1 and TRBJ2-5, with TRBD2 identical over 11 bases. The J call may be in error: the DNA end matches TRBJ2-7 better. The CDR3 runs to 14 residues. The germline gives CDR1 MNHNS, CDR2 SASEGT. CDR3 bases: TGTGCCAGCAGGTTAGCGGGAGGGCCCTACGAGCAGTACTTC. Protein: CASRLAGGPYEQYF.

CDR3 residues: CASSLETRGGEQYF. The CDR3, as DNA: TGTGCCAGCAGTCTAGAGACCCGGGGGGGAGAGCAGTACTTC. J is TRBJ2-7 and V is TRBV6-5; 8 nucleotides match TRBD2. The CDR3 is made up of 14 amino acids. Germline V lookup: CDR1 MNHEY, CDR2 SVGAGI. J lost 7 bases, V lost 5 bases, and 10 bases had no gene match.

The chain links TRBV28 to TRBJ2-7; 7 nucleotides align to TRBD2. The germline V gene encodes CDR1 MDHEN and CDR2 SYDVKM. V lost 3 bases to trimming and J lost 5 bases; unmatched junction nucleotides: 10. CDR3 length: 15 residues. The CDR3 sequence: CASSFLSRTRDEQYF. The CDR3 DNA follows: TGTGCCAGCAGTTTCCTTTCCCGGACTAGAGACGAGCAGTACTTC.

The chain carries TRBV6-5 and TRBJ1-1; D possibly corresponds to TRBD1 (6 bases). The CDR3 sequence is 14 residues long. Trimming left V 5 bases short and J 8 bases short, with 18 bases between. Per germline, CDR1 MNHEY and CDR2 SVGAGI. The CDR3 DNA reads TGTGCCAGCAGTACCTCAGGGGACAACCGGGAAGCTTTCTTT. Its translation: CASSTSGDNREAFF.

This sequence joins TRBV7-9 and TRBJ1-4; a weak D match, TRBD1 (5 bases). V lost 5 bases and J 8 bases, leaving 12 bases between the germline ends. CDR1 is SEHNR and CDR2 is FQNEAQ in the germline V gene (reference sequence). There are 13 residues in the CDR3. The chain's CDR3 is CASSDQRGEKLFF. DNA of the CDR3: TGTGCCAGCAGCGACCAAAGGGGCGAAAAACTGTTTTTT.

In this sample, this clone turned up a few times. The chain couples TRBV4-1 to TRBJ1-4; maybe TRBD1 (6 bases). Germline CDR1 and CDR2: MGHRA and YSYEKL. V was clipped by 0 bases and J by 8 bases, with 13 bases between them. CDR3 length: 15 residues. The CDR3 sequence is CASSQEPTGGEKLFF. The CDR3 region has the DNA TGCGCCAGCAGCCAAGAGCCGACAGGTGGAGAAAAACTGTTTTTT.

This clone was detected only once. The chain joins TRBV27 to TRBJ2-5; 10 nucleotides match TRBD2. This CDR3 is built from 16 residues. Germline assignment: CDR1 MNHEY and CDR2 SMNVEV (reference sequence). V lost 4 bases to trimming and J lost 3 bases; unmatched junction nucleotides: 8. The CDR3 DNA follows: TGTGCCAGCAGTTCCCTCGGGACTAGCGTAAAAGAGACCCAGTACTTC. Translating it yields CASSSLGTSVKETQYF.

A remark on this clone: Other nucleotide sequences from this sample produce the same CDR3. In DNA, the CDR3 is TGTGCTTCGCAAGACAGTCGATACGAGCAGTACTTC. It codes for CASQDSRYEQYF. The chain links TRBV28 to TRBJ2-7; D may be TRBD1 (5 bases). In germline, CDR1 is MDHEN, CDR2 SYDVKM. The CDR3 extends over 12 amino acids.

The chain uses TRBV28 and TRBJ2-7; 7 bases agree with TRBD2. Trimming took 8 bases from V and 5 from J; bases not matched to a gene: 12. This CDR3 is built from 14 residues. Germline V CDR1 and CDR2: MDHEN, SYDVKM. DNA for the CDR3: TGTGCCAGCGCTCTGGGGGGGGTGGTCCACGAGCAGTACTTC. Translation gives CASALGGVVHEQYF.